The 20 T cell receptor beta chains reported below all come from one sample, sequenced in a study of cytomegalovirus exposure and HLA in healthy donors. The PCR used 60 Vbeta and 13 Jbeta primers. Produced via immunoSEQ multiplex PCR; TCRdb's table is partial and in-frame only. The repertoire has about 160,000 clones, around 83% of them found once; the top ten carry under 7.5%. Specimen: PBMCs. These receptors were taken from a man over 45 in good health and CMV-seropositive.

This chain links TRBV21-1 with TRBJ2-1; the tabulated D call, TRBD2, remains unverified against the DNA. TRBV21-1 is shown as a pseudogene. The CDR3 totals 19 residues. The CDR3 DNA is TGTGCCAGCAGCGAAAGCTGTATCTGGCGGGCGACTCACTACAATGAGCAGTTCTTC. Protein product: CASSESCIWRATHYNEQFF.

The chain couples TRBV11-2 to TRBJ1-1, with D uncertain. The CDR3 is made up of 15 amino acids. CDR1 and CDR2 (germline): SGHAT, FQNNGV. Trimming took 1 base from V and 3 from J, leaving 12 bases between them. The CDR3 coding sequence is TGTGCCAGCAGCTTAGGGTTAGGGAGAGACACTGAAGCTTTCTTT. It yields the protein CASSLGLGRDTEAFF.

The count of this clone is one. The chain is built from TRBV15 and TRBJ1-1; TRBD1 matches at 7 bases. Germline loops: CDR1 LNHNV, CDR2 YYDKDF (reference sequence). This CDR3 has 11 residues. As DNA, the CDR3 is TGTGCAACGAGGGGGCGGACTGAAGCTTTCTTT. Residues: CATRGRTEAFF.

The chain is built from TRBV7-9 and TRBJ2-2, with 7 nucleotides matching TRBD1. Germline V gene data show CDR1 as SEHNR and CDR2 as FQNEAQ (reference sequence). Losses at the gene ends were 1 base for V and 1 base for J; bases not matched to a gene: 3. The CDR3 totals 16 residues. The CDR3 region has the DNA TGTGCCAGCAGCTTAGACCGGACAGGGAACACCGGGGAGCTGTTTTTT. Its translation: CASSLDRTGNTGELFF.

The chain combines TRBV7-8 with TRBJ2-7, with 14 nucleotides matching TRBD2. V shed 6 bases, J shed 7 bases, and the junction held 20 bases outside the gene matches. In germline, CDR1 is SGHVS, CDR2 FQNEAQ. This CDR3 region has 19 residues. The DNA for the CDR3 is TGTGCCAGCAGTCCTTACCTCGGACTAGCGGGGGGCGTACTGAGGGAGCAGTACTTC. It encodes CASSPYLGLAGGVLREQYF.

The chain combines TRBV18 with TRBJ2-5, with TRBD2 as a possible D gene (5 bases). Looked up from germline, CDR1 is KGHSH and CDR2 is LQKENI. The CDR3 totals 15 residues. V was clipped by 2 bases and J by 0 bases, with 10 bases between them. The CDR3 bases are TGTGCCAGCTCACCAGGACGGAGGTACCAAGAGACCCAGTACTTC. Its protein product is CASSPGRRYQETQYF.

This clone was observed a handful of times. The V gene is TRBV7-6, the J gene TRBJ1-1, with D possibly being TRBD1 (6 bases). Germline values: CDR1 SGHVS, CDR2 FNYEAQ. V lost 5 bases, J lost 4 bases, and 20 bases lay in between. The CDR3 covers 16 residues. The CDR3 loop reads CASSPELGAISTEAFF. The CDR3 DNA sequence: TGTGCCAGCAGCCCCGAGTTGGGGGCAATCTCCACTGAAGCTTTCTTT.

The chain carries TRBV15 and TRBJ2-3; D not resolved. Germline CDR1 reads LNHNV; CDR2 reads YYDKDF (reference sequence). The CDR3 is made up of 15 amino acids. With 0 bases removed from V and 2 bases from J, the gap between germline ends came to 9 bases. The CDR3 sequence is CATSRDPDTTDTQYF. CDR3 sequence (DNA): TGTGCCACCAGCAGAGATCCCGACACCACAGATACGCAGTATTTT.

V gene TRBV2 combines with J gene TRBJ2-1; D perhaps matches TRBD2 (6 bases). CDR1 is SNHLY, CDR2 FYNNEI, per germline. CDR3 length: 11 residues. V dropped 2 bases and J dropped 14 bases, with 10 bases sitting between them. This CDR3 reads CASSETWGEFF. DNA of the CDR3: TGTGCCAGCAGTGAAACCTGGGGGGAGTTCTTC. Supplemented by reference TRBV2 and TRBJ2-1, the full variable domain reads EPEVTQTPSHQVTQMGQEVILRCVPISNHLYFYWYRQILGQKVEFLVSFYNNEISEKSEIFDDQFSVERPDGSNFTLKIRSTKLEDSAMYFCASSETWGEFFGPGTRLTVL.

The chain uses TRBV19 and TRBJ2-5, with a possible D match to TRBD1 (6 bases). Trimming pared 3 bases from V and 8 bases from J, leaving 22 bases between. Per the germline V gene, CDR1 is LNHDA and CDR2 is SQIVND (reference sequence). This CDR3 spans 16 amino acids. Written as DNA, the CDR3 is TGTGCCAGTAGTATTTTGGTCGACAGGACCGGGGATACCCAGTACTTC. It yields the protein CASSILVDRTGDTQYF.

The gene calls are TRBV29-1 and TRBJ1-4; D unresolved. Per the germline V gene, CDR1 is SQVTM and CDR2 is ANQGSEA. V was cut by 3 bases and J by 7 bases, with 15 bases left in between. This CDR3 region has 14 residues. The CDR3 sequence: CSVEEGFRGEKLFF. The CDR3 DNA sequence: TGCAGCGTTGAGGAGGGATTCCGGGGTGAAAAACTGTTTTTT.

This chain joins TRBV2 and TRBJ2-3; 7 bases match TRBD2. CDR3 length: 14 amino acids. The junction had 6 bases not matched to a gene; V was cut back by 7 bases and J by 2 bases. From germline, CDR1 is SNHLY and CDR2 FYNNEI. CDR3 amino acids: CASKSSGPTDTQYF. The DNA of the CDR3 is TGTGCCAGCAAATCTAGCGGACCCACAGATACGCAGTATTTT.

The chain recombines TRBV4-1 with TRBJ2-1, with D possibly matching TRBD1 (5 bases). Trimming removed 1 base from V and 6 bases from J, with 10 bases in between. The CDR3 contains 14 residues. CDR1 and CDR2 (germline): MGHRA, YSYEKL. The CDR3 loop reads CASSQVAGINEQFF. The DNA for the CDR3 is TGCGCCAGCAGCCAAGTAGCAGGGATCAATGAGCAGTTCTTC.

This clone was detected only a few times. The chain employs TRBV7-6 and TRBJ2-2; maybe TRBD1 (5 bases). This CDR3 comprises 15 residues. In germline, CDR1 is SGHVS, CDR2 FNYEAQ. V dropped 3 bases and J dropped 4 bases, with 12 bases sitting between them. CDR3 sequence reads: CASSFETVRTGELFF. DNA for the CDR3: TGTGCCAGCAGCTTCGAGACAGTTCGCACCGGGGAGCTGTTTTTT.

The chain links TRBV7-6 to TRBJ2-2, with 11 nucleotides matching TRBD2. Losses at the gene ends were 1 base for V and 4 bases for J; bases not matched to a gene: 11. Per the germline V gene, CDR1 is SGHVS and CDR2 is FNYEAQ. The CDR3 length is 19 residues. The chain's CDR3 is CASSLVVAGGRRATGELFF. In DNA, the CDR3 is TGTGCCAGCAGCTTAGTAGTAGCGGGGGGGAGAAGAGCCACCGGGGAGCTGTTTTTT.

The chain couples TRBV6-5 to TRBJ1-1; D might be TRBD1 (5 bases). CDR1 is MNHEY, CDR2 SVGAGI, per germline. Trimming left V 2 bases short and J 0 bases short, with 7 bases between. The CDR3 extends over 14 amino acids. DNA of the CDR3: TGTGCCAGCAGTTACGGGGGGATGAACACTGAAGCTTTCTTT. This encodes CASSYGGMNTEAFF.

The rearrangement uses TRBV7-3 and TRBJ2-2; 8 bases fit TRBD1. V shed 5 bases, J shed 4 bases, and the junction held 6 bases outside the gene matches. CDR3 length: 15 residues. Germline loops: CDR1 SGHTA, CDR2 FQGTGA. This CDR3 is CASSPRTGSTGELFF. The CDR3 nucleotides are TGTGCCAGCAGCCCCCGGACAGGGAGCACCGGGGAGCTGTTTTTT.

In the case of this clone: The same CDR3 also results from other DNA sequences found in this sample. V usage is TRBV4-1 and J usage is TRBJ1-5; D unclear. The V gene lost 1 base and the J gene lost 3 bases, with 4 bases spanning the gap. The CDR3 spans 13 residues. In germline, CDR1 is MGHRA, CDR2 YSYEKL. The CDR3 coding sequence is TGCGCCAGCAGCCAAGGACTCAATCAGCCCCAGCATTTT. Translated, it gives CASSQGLNQPQHF.

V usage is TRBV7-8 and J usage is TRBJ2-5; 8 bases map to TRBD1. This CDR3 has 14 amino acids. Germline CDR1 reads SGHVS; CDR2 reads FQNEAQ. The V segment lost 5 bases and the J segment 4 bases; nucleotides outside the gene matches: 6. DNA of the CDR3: TGTGCCAGCAGCGGGACAGGCCTAGGAGAGACCCAGTACTTC. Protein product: CASSGTGLGETQYF.

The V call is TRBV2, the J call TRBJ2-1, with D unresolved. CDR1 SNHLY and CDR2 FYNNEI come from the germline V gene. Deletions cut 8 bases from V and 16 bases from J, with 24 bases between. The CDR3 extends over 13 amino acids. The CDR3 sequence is CASRPTTQYTEFF. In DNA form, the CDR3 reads TGTGCCAGCCGTCCTACTACCCAATATACTGAATTCTTC.